The 5 T cell receptor beta chains below come from one sample, sequenced in a study of control samples from healthy donors and cancer patients. Profiling relied on immunoSEQ multiplex PCR, and the TCRdb table lists in-frame clones only, not all of them. The data hold tens of thousands of clones, with 89% observed a single time. Sequenced input: blood. These receptors were taken from a man aged 45-60 years in good health.

This sequence joins TRBV6-6 and TRBJ2-7; 10 positions agree with TRBD1. Germline V CDR1 and CDR2: MNHNY, SVGAGI (reference sequence). V dropped 5 bases and J dropped 4; count of bases not matched to a gene: 11. This CDR3 contains 16 residues. In nucleotides, the CDR3 is TGTGCCAGCAGTAATTCGGGGGACAGGGGACAGTACGAGCAGTACTTC. Translation gives CASSNSGDRGQYEQYF.

In this sample, this clone turned up a few times. The chain uses TRBV5-4 and TRBJ1-1, with TRBD1 matching over 9 bases. This CDR3 has 13 amino acids. J gave up 4 bases and V 4 bases, and 2 bases lay outside the gene matches. CDR1 is SGHNT and CDR2 is YYREEE in the germline V gene (reference sequence). The CDR3: CASSRDRATEAFF. CDR3 bases: TGTGCCAGCAGCAGGGACAGGGCCACTGAAGCTTTCTTT.

The chain combines TRBV7-2 with TRBJ1-4, with D tentatively TRBD1 (5 bases). Germline lookup yields CDR1 SGHTA and CDR2 FQGNSA. With 3 bases removed from V and 8 bases from J, the gap between germline ends came to 16 bases. This CDR3 is 15 amino acids long. The CDR3 DNA reads as TGTGCCAGCAGCTTGGGTACGGGACGGCAGGAAAAACTGTTTTTT. As protein: CASSLGTGRQEKLFF.

This rearrangement joins TRBV6-6 to TRBJ2-1; 8 bases are a match to TRBD2. Germline V lookup: CDR1 MNHNY, CDR2 SVGAGI (reference sequence). The CDR3 length is 14 residues. With V trimmed by 5 bases and J by 5 bases, 5 bases remained unmatched. The CDR3: CASSRGTRDNEQFF. The CDR3 DNA reads TGTGCCAGCAGTCGAGGGACTAGGGACAATGAGCAGTTCTTC.

The chain links TRBV30 to TRBJ1-3; TRBD1 agrees at 8 bases. The germline V gene encodes CDR1 GTSNPN and CDR2 SVGIG (reference sequence). The length of the CDR3 is 18 residues. V lost 1 base and J lost 4; bases outside the gene matches: 15. CDR3 region: CAWSAGTGRVVGGNTIYF. The CDR3, as DNA: TGTGCCTGGAGTGCTGGGACAGGTCGAGTGGTAGGAGGAAACACCATATATTTT.